The 7 T cell receptor beta chains below were found in one sample sequenced in a study of cytomegalovirus exposure and HLA in healthy donors. It was with 60 Vbeta and 13 Jbeta primers that the PCR ran. Clones were sequenced by immunoSEQ multiplex PCR, and TCRdb holds only the in-frame ones, with some missing. The data contain about 190,000 clones, 78% of them singletons. Sequencing input: PBMCs. These receptors all come from a woman between 25 and 40 years old in good health and CMV-seropositive.

As DNA, the CDR3 is TGCGCCAGCAGCCCGGCCCTGAGGGCAGAGGGAGGCGATGGCTACACCTTC. Translating gives CASSPALRAEGGDGYTF. This chain joins TRBV4-3 and TRBJ1-2; D is unresolved. Trimming removed 4 bases at V and 6 bases at J, with 24 bases between. CDR3 size: 17 residues. CDR1 is LGHNA and CDR2 is YSLEER in the germline V gene.

The rearrangement links TRBV7-9 to TRBJ2-1; D call uncertain. Trimming removed 1 base at V and 11 bases at J, with 6 bases between. Germline CDR1 and CDR2: SEHNR and FQNEAQ (reference sequence). CDR3 length: 11 residues. CDR3 in amino acids: CASSLDTQQFF. CDR3 coding DNA: TGTGCCAGCAGCTTAGATACTCAGCAGTTCTTC. Supplemented by reference TRBV7-9 and TRBJ2-1, the full variable domain reads DTGVSQNPRHKITKRGQNVTFRCDPISEHNRLYWYRQTLGQGPEFLTYFQNEAQLEKSRLLSDRFSAERPKGSFSTLEIQRTEQGDSAMYLCASSLDTQQFFGPGTRLTVL.

This chain links TRBV5-5 with TRBJ2-7; D may be TRBD2 (6 bases). In germline, CDR1 is SGHKS, CDR2 YYEKEE (reference sequence). V shed 5 bases and J shed 1 base, with 19 bases lying between them. This CDR3 spans 16 amino acids. The CDR3 here is CASSSGRRAYSYEQYF. CDR3 in DNA: TGTGCCAGCAGTTCCGGGCGGAGGGCTTATTCCTACGAGCAGTACTTC.

The rearrangement uses TRBV5-6 and TRBJ1-5; D unclear. CDR3 length: 14 amino acids. V dropped 0 bases and J dropped 2 bases, with 6 bases sitting between them. Germline V gene data show CDR1 as SGHDT and CDR2 as YYEEEE. Here the CDR3 DNA reads TGTGCCAGCAGCTTGGTCGGTGGCAATCAGCCCCAGCATTTT. Protein: CASSLVGGNQPQHF.

The chain employs TRBV5-1 and TRBJ2-3; 11 bases map to TRBD2. There are 17 residues in the CDR3. The V gene's germline CDR1 is SGHRS and CDR2 YFSETQ. The V and J ends lost 0 bases and 6 bases, in that order; junction bases with no gene match: 9. The CDR3 sequence is CASSLVTSGRTVDTQYF. The CDR3 DNA follows: TGCGCCAGCAGCTTGGTTACTAGCGGGAGAACGGTCGATACGCAGTATTTT.

The chain joins TRBV2 to TRBJ2-1, with 7 bases aligning to TRBD2. With 4 bases clipped from V and 7 bases from J, the junction kept 10 bases outside the gene matches. The CDR3 is 15 residues long. The V gene's germline CDR1 is SNHLY and CDR2 FYNNEI. The CDR3 DNA is TGTGCCAGCAGTGGCGTGGGGACTACGGCGAATGAGCAGTTCTTC. Its protein is CASSGVGTTANEQFF.

The chain joins TRBV5-1 to TRBJ2-1; 10 bases align to TRBD2. Trimming took 2 bases from V and 6 from J; bases not matched to a gene: 8. There are 16 residues in the CDR3. Germline CDR1 reads SGHRS; CDR2 reads YFSETQ. For the CDR3, the DNA is TGCGCCAGCAGCTTTTTGTCTAGCGGGAGTGTCAATGAGCAGTTCTTC. This sequence encodes CASSFLSSGSVNEQFF.